The clone carrying this T cell receptor beta chain was found a few times. The antigen is unknown. This record comes from a study of lymphopenia after photon versus proton radiotherapy. General study results and limits: Post-nadir TCR diversity decline inversely tracked overall survival among those who died. Oligoclonal CD8+ Temra expansion after nadir drove photon patients' diversity drop.

TCRdb's table, derived via immunoSEQ multiplex PCR, lists solely in-frame clones and lacks some. The sample holds 25,000 to 30,000 clones, around nine tenths seen once. The CDR3 contains 15 residues. Trimming removed 0 bases from V and 9 bases from J, with 13 bases in between. CDR1 is SGHRS, CDR2 YFSETQ, per germline. The sequences come from peripheral blood, collected from a patient treated with proton-based radiotherapy. This receptor was obtained from a woman aged 60-75 years with cholangiocarcinoma. Some clones in this sample may be carry-over from other donors' samples. The rearrangement joins TRBV5-1 to TRBJ1-6; D is uncertain. The CDR3 bases are TGCGCCAGCAGCTTGGCGGTCGGCGGAGGTTCACCCCTCCACTTT. Protein product: CASSLAVGGGSPLHF. Based on the CDR3 plus reference TRBV5-1 and TRBJ1-6, the full variable domain is KAGVTQTPRYLIKTRGQQVTLSCSPISGHRSVSWYQQTPGQGLQFLFEYFSETQRNKGNFPGRFSGRQFSNSRSEMNVSTLELGDSALYLCASSLAVGGGSPLHFGNGTRLTVT.